This TCR beta chain was identified during a study of blood T cell repertoires in COVID-19. Overall study context: Sources were T cells, B-cell-depleted T cells, or PBMCs; the material itself was cDNA or gDNA.

TCRdb's table, derived via immunoSEQ multiplex PCR, lists solely in-frame clones and lacks some. The sample includes around 420,000 clones, 88% of them seen just once. The TCR sequence derives from a woman between 40 and 50 years old with acute COVID-19. Sequencing used PBMCs or T cells enriched from blood (not recorded which).

The CDR3 DNA reads as TGCGCCAGCAGCTTGGGAGGGGGCGCCGATGGCTACACCTTC. Translating gives CASSLGGGADGYTF. V usage is TRBV5-1 and J usage is TRBJ1-2; TRBD1 matches 7 bases. The CDR3 is made up of 14 amino acids. The germline V gene has CDR1 SGHRS and CDR2 YFSETQ. V shed 0 bases, J shed 6 bases, and the junction held 5 bases outside the gene matches.